Each of the 2 T cell receptor beta chains below was sequenced from the same sample in a study of T-cell memory formation after mild COVID-19. TCRdb re-called the 5' RACE reads through MiXCR, storing one row per CDR3 protein. The repertoire has some 150,000 distinct CDR3 sequences, around 25% of them found once; the top ten carry approximately 25%. Specimen: PBMCs or a T cell subset sorted from them (not recorded which). These TCRs come from an adult woman who had mild COVID-19 (a few samples of this study predate the infection). Cell type and time point are not known.

This clonotype appeared a few times. This chain joins TRBV9 and TRBJ2-4; 10 bases map to TRBD1. The CDR3 covers 15 residues. Germline V lookup: CDR1 SGDLS, CDR2 YYNGEE. Losses at the gene ends were 4 bases for V and 12 bases for J; bases not matched to a gene: 13. CDR3 DNA: TGTGCCAGCAGCTTTTCCGGGACAGGGGAAGAGGATCAGTACTTC. This codes for CASSFSGTGEEDQYF.

CDR3 amino acids: CASSYGQGDSYEQYF. The CDR3 coding sequence is TGTGCCAGCAGTTACGGACAGGGGGACTCCTACGAGCAGTACTTC. V usage is TRBV6-5 and J usage is TRBJ2-7, with 10 bases matching TRBD1. Germline-derived CDR1 and CDR2 are MNHEY and SVGAGI. The CDR3 has 15 residues. The J segment lost 0 bases and the V segment lost 2 bases, leaving 1 base of the junction unmatched.